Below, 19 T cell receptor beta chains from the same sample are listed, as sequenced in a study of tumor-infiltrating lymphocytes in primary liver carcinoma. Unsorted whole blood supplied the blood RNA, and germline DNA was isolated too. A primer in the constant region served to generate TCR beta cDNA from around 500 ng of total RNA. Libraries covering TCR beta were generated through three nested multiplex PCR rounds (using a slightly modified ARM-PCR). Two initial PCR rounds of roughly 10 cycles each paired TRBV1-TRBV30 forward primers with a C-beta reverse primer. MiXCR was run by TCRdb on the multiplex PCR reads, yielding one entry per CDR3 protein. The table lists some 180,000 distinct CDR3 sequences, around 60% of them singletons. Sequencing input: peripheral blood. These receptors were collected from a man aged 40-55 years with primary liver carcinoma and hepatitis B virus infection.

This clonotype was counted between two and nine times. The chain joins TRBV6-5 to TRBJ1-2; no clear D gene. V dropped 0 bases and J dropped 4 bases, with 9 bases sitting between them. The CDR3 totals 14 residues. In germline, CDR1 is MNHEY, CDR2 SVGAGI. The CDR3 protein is CASSYSERAYGYTF. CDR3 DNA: TGTGCCAGCAGTTACTCGGAGAGGGCCTATGGCTACACCTTC.

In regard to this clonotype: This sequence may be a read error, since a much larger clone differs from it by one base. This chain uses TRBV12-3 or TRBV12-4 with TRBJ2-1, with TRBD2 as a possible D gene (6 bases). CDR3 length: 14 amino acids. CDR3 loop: CTSSPRLDVDEQFF. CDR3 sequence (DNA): TGTACCAGCAGCCCAAGACTAGATGTCGATGAGCAGTTCTTC.

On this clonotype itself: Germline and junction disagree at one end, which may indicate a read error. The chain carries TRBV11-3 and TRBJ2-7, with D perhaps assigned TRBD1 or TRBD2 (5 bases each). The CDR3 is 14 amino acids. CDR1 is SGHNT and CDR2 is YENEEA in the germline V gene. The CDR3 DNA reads TGTGCCGGCAGCCCCGGTGGGGGAGCCTACGAGCCGTACTTC. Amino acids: CAGSPGGGAYEPYF.

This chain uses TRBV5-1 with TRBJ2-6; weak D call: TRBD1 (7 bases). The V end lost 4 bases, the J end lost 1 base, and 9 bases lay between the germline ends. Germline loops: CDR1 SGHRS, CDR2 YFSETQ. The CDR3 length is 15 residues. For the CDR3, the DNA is TGCGCCAGCAGCGCGGGACAGTCTGGGGCCAACGTCCTGACTTTC. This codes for CASSAGQSGANVLTF.

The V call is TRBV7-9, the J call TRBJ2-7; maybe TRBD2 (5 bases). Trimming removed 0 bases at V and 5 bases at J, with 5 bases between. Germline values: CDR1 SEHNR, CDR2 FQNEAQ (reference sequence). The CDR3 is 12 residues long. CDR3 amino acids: CASSLARDEQYF. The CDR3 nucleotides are TGTGCCAGCAGCTTAGCGAGGGACGAGCAGTACTTC.

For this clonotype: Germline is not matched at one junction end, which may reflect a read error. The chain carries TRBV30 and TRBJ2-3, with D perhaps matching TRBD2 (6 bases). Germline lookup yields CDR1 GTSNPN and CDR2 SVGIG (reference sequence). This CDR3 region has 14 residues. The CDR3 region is CAWRNKRVTDTQYF. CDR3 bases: TGCGCCTGGAGGAATAAGCGGGTCACAGATACGCAGTATTTT.

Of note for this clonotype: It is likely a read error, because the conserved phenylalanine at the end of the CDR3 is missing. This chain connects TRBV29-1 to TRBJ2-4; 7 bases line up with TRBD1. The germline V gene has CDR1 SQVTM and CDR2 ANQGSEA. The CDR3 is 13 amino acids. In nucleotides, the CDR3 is TGCAGCGCCCTCGGGACAGCCAAAAATATTCAGTACCTC. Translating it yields CSALGTAKNIQYL.

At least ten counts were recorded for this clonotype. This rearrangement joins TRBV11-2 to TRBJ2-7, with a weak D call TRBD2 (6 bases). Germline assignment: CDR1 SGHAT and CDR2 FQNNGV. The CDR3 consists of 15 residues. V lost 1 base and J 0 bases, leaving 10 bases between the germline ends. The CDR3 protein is CASSLAAGSSYEQYF. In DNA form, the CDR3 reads TGTGCCAGCAGCTTAGCGGCGGGATCCTCCTACGAGCAGTACTTC.

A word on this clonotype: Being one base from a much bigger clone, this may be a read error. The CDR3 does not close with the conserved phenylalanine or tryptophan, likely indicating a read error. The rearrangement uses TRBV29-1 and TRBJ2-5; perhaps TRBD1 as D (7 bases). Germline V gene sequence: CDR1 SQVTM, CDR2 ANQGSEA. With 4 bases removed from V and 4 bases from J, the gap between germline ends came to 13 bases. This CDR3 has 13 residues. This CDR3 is CSVAQGEVETQYL. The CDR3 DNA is TGCAGCGTTGCCCAGGGGGAGGTAGAGACCCAGTACTTA.

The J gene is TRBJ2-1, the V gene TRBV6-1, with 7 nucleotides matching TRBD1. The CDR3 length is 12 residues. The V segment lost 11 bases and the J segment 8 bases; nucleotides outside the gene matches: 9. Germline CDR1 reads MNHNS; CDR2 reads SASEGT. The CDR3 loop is CARKRDSYEQFF. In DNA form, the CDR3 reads TGTGCCCGAAAGAGGGACAGCTATGAGCAGTTCTTC.

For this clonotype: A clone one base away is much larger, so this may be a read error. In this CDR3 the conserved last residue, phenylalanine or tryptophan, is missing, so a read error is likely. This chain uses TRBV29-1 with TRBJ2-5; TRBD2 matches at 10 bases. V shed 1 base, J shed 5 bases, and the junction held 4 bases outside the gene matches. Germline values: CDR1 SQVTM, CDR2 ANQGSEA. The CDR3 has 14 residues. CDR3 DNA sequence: TGCAGCGTTGAAGGCCTAGCGGGAGACGAGACCCAGTACTCC. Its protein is CSVEGLAGDETQYS.

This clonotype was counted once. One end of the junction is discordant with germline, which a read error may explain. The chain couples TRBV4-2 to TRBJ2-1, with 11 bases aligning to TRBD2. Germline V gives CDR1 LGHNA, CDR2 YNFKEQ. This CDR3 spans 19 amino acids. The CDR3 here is CASSQGETSGSFTRDEQSF. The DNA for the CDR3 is TGTGCCAGCAGTCAAGGAGAAACTAGCGGGAGTTTCACACGGGATGAGCAGTCCTTC.

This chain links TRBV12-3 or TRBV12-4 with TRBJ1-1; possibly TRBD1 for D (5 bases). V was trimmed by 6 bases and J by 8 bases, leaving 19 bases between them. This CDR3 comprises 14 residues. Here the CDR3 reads CASRLRHRRTEAFF. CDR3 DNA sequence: TGTGCCAGCAGATTAAGACACAGGAGAACAGAAGCTTTCTTT.

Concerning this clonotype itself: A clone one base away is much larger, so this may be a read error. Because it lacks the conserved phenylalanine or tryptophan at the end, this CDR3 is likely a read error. CDR3 residues: CASRLSGPNSPLHV. The DNA for the CDR3 is TGTGCCAGCAGGTTATCTGGGCCCAATTCACCCCTCCACGTT. The rearrangement uses TRBV11-2 and TRBJ1-6; D unresolved. V was cut by 6 bases and J by 7 bases, with 13 bases left in between. The germline V gene has CDR1 SGHAT and CDR2 FQNNGV. This CDR3 region has 14 residues.

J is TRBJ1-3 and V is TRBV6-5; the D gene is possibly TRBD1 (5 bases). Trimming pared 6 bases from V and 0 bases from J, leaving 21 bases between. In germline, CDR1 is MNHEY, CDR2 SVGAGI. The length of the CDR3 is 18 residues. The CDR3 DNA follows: TGTGCCAGCAGGAGGGGCGGCAAGGTGTCCCCCTCTGGAAACACCATATATTTT. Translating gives CASRRGGKVSPSGNTIYF.

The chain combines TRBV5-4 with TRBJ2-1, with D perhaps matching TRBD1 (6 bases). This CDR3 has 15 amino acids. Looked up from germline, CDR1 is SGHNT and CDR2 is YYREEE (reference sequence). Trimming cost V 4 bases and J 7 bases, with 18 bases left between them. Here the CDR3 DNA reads TGTGCCAGCAGCCCGACTATGGGGGCGCGGAATGAGCAGTTCTTC. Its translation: CASSPTMGARNEQFF. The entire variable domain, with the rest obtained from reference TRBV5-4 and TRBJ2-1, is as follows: ETGVTQSPTHLIKTRGQQVTLRCSSQSGHNTVSWYQQALGQGPQFIFQYYREEENGRGNFPPRFSGLQFPNYSSELNVNALELDDSALYLCASSPTMGARNEQFFGPGTRLTVL.

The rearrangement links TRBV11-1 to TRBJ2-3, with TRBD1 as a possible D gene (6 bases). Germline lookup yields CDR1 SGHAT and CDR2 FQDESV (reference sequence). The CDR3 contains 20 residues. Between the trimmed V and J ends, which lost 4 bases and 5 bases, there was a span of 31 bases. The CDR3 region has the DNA TGTGCCAGCAGCTCAGTCTACAGGGTCATAGTGGGAGTTTCTGGAGATACGCAGTATTTT. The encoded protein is CASSSVYRVIVGVSGDTQYF.

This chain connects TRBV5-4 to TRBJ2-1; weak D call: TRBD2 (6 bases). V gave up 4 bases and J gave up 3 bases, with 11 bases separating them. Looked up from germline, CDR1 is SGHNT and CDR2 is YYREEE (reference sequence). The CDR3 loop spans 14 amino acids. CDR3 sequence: CASSEEDYYNEQFF. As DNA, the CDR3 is TGTGCCAGCAGCGAAGAGGACTACTACAATGAGCAGTTCTTC.

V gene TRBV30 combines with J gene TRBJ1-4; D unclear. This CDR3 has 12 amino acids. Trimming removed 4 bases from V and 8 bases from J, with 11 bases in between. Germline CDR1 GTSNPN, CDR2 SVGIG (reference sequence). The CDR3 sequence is CAWKGPGEKLFF. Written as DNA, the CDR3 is TGTGCCTGGAAAGGACCTGGCGAAAAACTGTTTTTT.